A single sample gave rise to the 29 T cell receptor beta chains below, sequenced in a study of T cells after posttransplantation cyclophosphamide. A marrow graft followed busulfan-fludarabine conditioning, with cyclophosphamide on days +3 and +4. TCRdb's table, derived via immunoSEQ multiplex PCR, lists solely in-frame clones and lacks some. The top ten clones hold approximately 41% of a sample with some 4,300 clones, 77% of them seen once. The sample here was PBMCs, taken less than 30 days after a stem cell transplant with posttransplant cyclophosphamide. These receptors originate from a male patient aged 50 or older who received an allogeneic stem cell transplant from an unrelated donor, was CMV-positive, and had acute GVHD only. Among the T cells, some may be from the graft donor.

This chain joins TRBV27 and TRBJ2-7; weak D call: TRBD1 (5 bases). V lost 0 bases and J 3 bases, leaving 18 bases between the germline ends. The CDR3 has 17 residues. CDR1 and CDR2 from the germline V gene are MNHEY and SMNVEV (reference sequence). The CDR3: CASSLSYRQTSFYEQYF. CDR3 coding DNA: TGTGCCAGCAGTTTATCGTACCGACAGACAAGTTTCTACGAGCAGTACTTC.

This clone was picked up a small number of times. A read error is likely here: a far larger clone is one base away. The genes are TRBV4-1 and TRBJ2-1; D may be TRBD1 (6 bases). The CDR3 extends over 16 amino acids. The germline V gene encodes CDR1 MGHRA and CDR2 YSYEKL. Trimming took off 0 bases at V and 5 bases at J, with 14 bases between the two ends. The DNA for the CDR3 is TGCGCCAGCAGCCAAGATCTGACAGGCTTTAACAATGAGCAGTTCTTC. Its protein product is CASSQDLTGFNNEQFF.

The rearrangement joins TRBV21-1 to TRBJ1-1; the table's D gene call, TRBD1, was not cross checked with the DNA. TRBV21-1 is a pseudogene locus. This CDR3 comprises 13 residues. The CDR3, as DNA: TGTGCCAGCAGCAAAGCGCAGAAAACTGAAGCTTTCTTT. Amino acids: CASSKAQKTEAFF.

The rearrangement links TRBV25-1 to TRBJ1-3; TRBD1 might be the D (5 bases). The ends were cut back, 1 base at V and 0 bases at J, with 13 bases in the middle. Germline CDR1 is MGHDK and CDR2 is SYGVNS. The CDR3 length is 17 residues. The CDR3 region has the DNA TGTGCCAGCAGTGAATGGGGTTCAGGGATCTCTGGAAACACCATATATTTT. It is translated as CASSEWGSGISGNTIYF. Combining the CDR3 with reference TRBV25-1 and TRBJ1-3 gives the whole variable domain EADIYQTPRYLVIGTGKKITLECSQTMGHDKMYWYQQDPGMELHLIHYSYGVNSTEKGDLSSESTVSRIRTEHFPLTLESARPSHTSQYLCASSEWGSGISGNTIYFGEGSWLTVV.

The chain combines TRBV5-1 with TRBJ2-2; 7 bases are shared with TRBD2. This CDR3 contains 15 residues. V was clipped by 2 bases and J by 3 bases; unmatched bases: 4. Germline assignment: CDR1 SGHRS and CDR2 YFSETQ. CDR3 sequence reads: CASSFASGYTGELFF. The CDR3, as DNA: TGCGCCAGCAGCTTCGCTAGCGGATACACCGGGGAGCTGTTTTTT.

V is TRBV7-6 and J is TRBJ2-3, with 12 bases matching TRBD2. The CDR3 is 18 amino acids. Germline CDR1 SGHVS, CDR2 FNYEAQ. The J segment lost 5 bases and the V segment lost 5 bases, leaving 14 bases of the junction unmatched. CDR3 nucleotides: TGTGCCAGCAGCCAATGGACTAGCGGGGACTTCGAGGGAGATACGCAGTATTTT. Protein product: CASSQWTSGDFEGDTQYF.

The genes are TRBV9 and TRBJ2-1; D perhaps matches TRBD2 (5 bases). Between the trimmed V and J ends, which lost 0 bases and 11 bases, there was a span of 6 bases. CDR1 SGDLS and CDR2 YYNGEE come from the germline V gene. This CDR3 has 11 residues. The CDR3 loop is CASSVGLKQFF. In DNA form, the CDR3 reads TGTGCCAGCAGCGTAGGACTAAAGCAGTTCTTC.

The CDR3 reads CASSITGLAVAGNEQFF. The CDR3 DNA reads TGTGCCAGCAGCATTACTGGACTAGCGGTCGCGGGCAATGAGCAGTTCTTC. This rearrangement joins TRBV9 to TRBJ2-1, with 10 bases identical to TRBD2. CDR3 size: 17 residues. With 4 bases clipped from V and 6 bases from J, the junction kept 13 bases outside the gene matches. The V gene's germline CDR1 is SGDLS and CDR2 YYNGEE. The full variable domain, with the rest looked up from reference TRBV9 and TRBJ2-1, is DSGVTQTPKHLITATGQRVTLRCSPRSGDLSVYWYQQSLDQGLQFLIQYYNGEERAKGNILERFSAQQFPDLHSELNLSSLELGDSALYFCASSITGLAVAGNEQFFGPGTRLTVL.

This clone came up a few times. V gene TRBV6-1 combines with J gene TRBJ2-7; tentative D call: TRBD2 (7 bases). Germline V CDR1 and CDR2: MNHNS, SASEGT. Trimming pared 6 bases from V and 3 bases from J, leaving 15 bases between. This CDR3 contains 14 residues. The CDR3 reads CASRPLATGYEQYF. The CDR3 bases are TGTGCCAGCAGGCCACTAGCGACAGGCTACGAGCAGTACTTC.

The genes are TRBV14 and TRBJ2-1; 9 bases fit TRBD1. From germline, CDR1 is SGHDN and CDR2 FVKESK. The CDR3 extends over 14 amino acids. Trimming removed 2 bases from V and 9 bases from J; junction bases left unmatched: 5. The chain's CDR3 is CASSQTGTGIEQFF. The CDR3 DNA reads TGTGCCAGCAGCCAAACCGGGACAGGGATTGAGCAGTTCTTC. The entire variable domain, with the rest obtained from reference TRBV14 and TRBJ2-1, is as follows: EAGVTQFPSHSVIEKGQTVTLRCDPISGHDNLYWYRRVMGKEIKFLLHFVKESKQDESGMPNNRFLAERTGGTYSTLKVQPAELEDSGVYFCASSQTGTGIEQFFGPGTRLTVL.

This clone was counted a single time. The genes are TRBV30 and TRBJ1-2; D unresolved. The CDR3 is made up of 13 amino acids. Germline loops: CDR1 GTSNPN, CDR2 SVGIG (reference sequence). With 3 bases removed from V and 4 bases from J, the gap between germline ends came to 12 bases. The CDR3 coding sequence is TGTGCCTGGAGAAGACTGTTCCCCTATGGCTACACCTTC. Translating gives CAWRRLFPYGYTF.

This chain joins TRBV19 and TRBJ1-5; a possible D gene is TRBD1 (5 bases). The CDR3 totals 15 residues. Per germline, CDR1 LNHDA and CDR2 SQIVND (reference sequence). V was pared by 7 bases and J by 2 bases, with 15 bases between. The DNA for the CDR3 is TGTGCCAGTATTGGGAGGGGTTTAGGCAATCAGCCCCAGCATTTT. Its protein product is CASIGRGLGNQPQHF.

V usage is TRBV28 and J usage is TRBJ2-5; 10 nucleotides align to TRBD2. Germline V gives CDR1 MDHEN, CDR2 SYDVKM. Trimming cost V 5 bases and J 2 bases; bases outside gene matches: 5. The CDR3 is made up of 15 amino acids. CDR3 loop: CASSPGTSEQETQYF. For the CDR3, the DNA is TGTGCCAGCAGTCCAGGGACTAGCGAACAAGAGACCCAGTACTTC. Full variable domain (rest looked up from reference TRBV28 and TRBJ2-5): DVKVTQSSRYLVKRTGEKVFLECVQDMDHENMFWYRQDPGLGLRLIYFSYDVKMKEKGDIPEGYSVSREKKERFSLILESASTNQTSMYLCASSPGTSEQETQYFGPGTRLLVL.

The chain has TRBV28 and TRBJ2-7, with D perhaps matching TRBD2 (6 bases). Germline values: CDR1 MDHEN, CDR2 SYDVKM. The CDR3 is made up of 16 amino acids. V shed 5 bases and J shed 2 bases, with 19 bases lying between them. The CDR3 loop is CASSVATSPSPYEQYF. The CDR3 DNA reads TGTGCCAGCAGTGTCGCGACTAGTCCCTCACCCTACGAGCAGTACTTC.

The chain combines TRBV5-6 with TRBJ2-5, with 10 bases identical to TRBD2. Trimming at V came to 5 bases and at J to 1 base, leaving 5 bases not matched to a gene. The CDR3 has 15 residues. Per germline, CDR1 SGHDT and CDR2 YYEEEE. CDR3 protein: CASSYSGGSQETQYF. In DNA, the CDR3 is TGTGCCAGCAGTTATAGCGGGGGGTCCCAAGAGACCCAGTACTTC.

The gene calls are TRBV27 and TRBJ2-7; D perhaps matches TRBD2 (6 bases). CDR3 length: 14 amino acids. Germline V gene lookup returns CDR1 MNHEY and CDR2 SMNVEV (reference sequence). V was clipped by 7 bases and J by 7 bases, with 20 bases between them. CDR3 residues: CASTSAGLGREQYF. CDR3 in DNA: TGTGCCAGCACTTCCGCGGGCCTAGGGAGGGAGCAGTACTTC.

The V and J genes are TRBV4-1 and TRBJ2-5; the match to TRBD2 covers 9 bases. J gave up 4 bases and V 3 bases, and 6 bases lay outside the gene matches. CDR1 and CDR2 (germline): MGHRA, YSYEKL. CDR3 length: 15 amino acids. CDR3 in amino acids: CASSQGTSRAETQYF. The DNA of the CDR3 is TGCGCCAGCAGCCAGGGGACTAGCAGAGCAGAGACCCAGTACTTC.

The J gene is TRBJ2-3, the V gene TRBV27; TRBD2 agrees at 12 bases. The V gene's germline CDR1 is MNHEY and CDR2 SMNVEV (reference sequence). The J segment lost 1 base and the V segment lost 4 bases, leaving 3 bases of the junction unmatched. This CDR3 region has 16 residues. CDR3 region: CASSSWTSGGTDTQYF. In DNA, the CDR3 is TGTGCCAGCAGTTCCTGGACTAGCGGGGGCACAGATACGCAGTATTTT.

With respect to this clone: This sample includes further DNA sequences coding for the same CDR3. The chain recombines TRBV27 with TRBJ2-5, with 8 bases that match TRBD1. V dropped 6 bases and J dropped 4; count of bases not matched to a gene: 10. The length of the CDR3 is 15 residues. Germline V lookup: CDR1 MNHEY, CDR2 SMNVEV (reference sequence). The CDR3 spells CASRRPGQAGETQYF. The CDR3 nucleotides are TGTGCCAGCAGACGGCCGGGACAGGCGGGAGAGACCCAGTACTTC.

This rearrangement joins TRBV7-9 to TRBJ2-1; the match to TRBD2 covers 12 bases. The CDR3 consists of 15 residues. Per the germline V gene, CDR1 is SEHNR and CDR2 is FQNEAQ (reference sequence). V lost 5 bases to trimming and J lost 7 bases; unmatched junction nucleotides: 6. The CDR3 DNA reads as TGTGCCAGCAGCCCGGTAACTAGCGGGGGGAATGAGCAGTTCTTC. Translation: CASSPVTSGGNEQFF.

The chain combines TRBV5-1 with TRBJ2-7; perhaps TRBD1 as D (5 bases). Deletions cut 3 bases from V and 3 bases from J, with 13 bases between. The CDR3 runs to 14 residues. CDR1 is SGHRS, CDR2 YFSETQ, per germline. The CDR3 here is CASSYGQGNYEQYF. The CDR3 bases are TGCGCCAGCAGCTATGGTCAGGGTAACTACGAGCAGTACTTC.

The rearrangement uses TRBV30 and TRBJ2-1; D possibly corresponds to TRBD1 (6 bases). The CDR3 has 15 amino acids. In germline, CDR1 is GTSNPN, CDR2 SVGIG (reference sequence). Between the trimmed V and J ends, which lost 0 bases and 4 bases, there was a span of 13 bases. The CDR3 region is CAWSVLPGAYNEQFF. In nucleotides, the CDR3 is TGTGCCTGGAGTGTACTACCAGGGGCTTACAATGAGCAGTTCTTC. The full variable domain, rest sourced from reference TRBV30 and TRBJ2-1, is SQTIHQWPATLVQPVGSPLSLECTVEGTSNPNLYWYRQAAGRGLQLLFYSVGIGQISSEVPQNLSASRPQDRQFILSSKKLLLSDSGFYLCAWSVLPGAYNEQFFGPGTRLTVL.

This chain joins TRBV7-8 and TRBJ2-1; 9 nucleotides match TRBD1. The trim removed 5 bases at V and 0 bases at J, leaving 2 bases unmatched. The CDR3 consists of 15 residues. CDR1 and CDR2 (germline): SGHVS, FQNEAQ. The CDR3 bases are TGTGCCAGCAGCGACAGGGGGTCCTCCTACAATGAGCAGTTCTTC. This translates into CASSDRGSSYNEQFF.

The rearrangement uses TRBV30 and TRBJ1-1; D perhaps matches TRBD1 (5 bases). Germline CDR1 is GTSNPN and CDR2 is SVGIG (reference sequence). The CDR3 consists of 13 residues. The V end was cut by 3 bases, the J end by 1 base, with 9 bases between. This CDR3 reads CAWRVGQNTEAFF. CDR3 bases: TGTGCCTGGAGAGTAGGACAGAACACTGAAGCTTTCTTT.

The CDR3, as DNA: TGTGCCAGCAGCCCGAGTACAGGGGGCAACACTGAAGCTTTCTTT. Amino acid sequence: CASSPSTGGNTEAFF. This sequence joins TRBV7-6 and TRBJ1-1; 9 bases map to TRBD1. V gave up 5 bases and J gave up 2 bases; unmatched junction bases: 6. CDR3 length: 15 amino acids. Germline V CDR1 and CDR2: SGHVS, FNYEAQ.

V is TRBV29-1 and J is TRBJ1-1; D is unclear. This CDR3 is 12 amino acids long. Trimming removed 4 bases from V and 1 base from J, with 7 bases in between. CDR1 is SQVTM, CDR2 ANQGSEA, per germline. CDR3 coding DNA: TGCAGCGTTGTGCCGAGGAACACTGAAGCTTTCTTT. This gives the protein CSVVPRNTEAFF.

This clone was found a few times. The chain is built from TRBV7-6 and TRBJ2-1, with TRBD2 identical over 12 bases. Germline CDR1 is SGHVS and CDR2 is FNYEAQ. This CDR3 contains 17 residues. V trimming: 4 bases; J trimming: 7 bases; junction bases outside the gene matches: 11. For the CDR3, the DNA is TGTGCCAGCAGCTCCAGACTAGCGGGAGTGGGGCTAAATGAGCAGTTCTTC. This encodes CASSSRLAGVGLNEQFF.

The rearrangement links TRBV7-2 to TRBJ2-3; 7 bases are a match to TRBD1. In germline, CDR1 is SGHTA, CDR2 FQGNSA. The CDR3 contains 12 residues. The trim removed 7 bases at V and 4 bases at J, leaving 2 bases unmatched. The CDR3 nucleotides read TGTGCCAGCATCACAGGGGCAGATACGCAGTATTTT. Its protein is CASITGADTQYF.

The chain recombines TRBV13 with TRBJ2-7; TRBD1 matches 8 bases. This CDR3 spans 16 amino acids. The J segment lost 2 bases and the V segment lost 0 bases, leaving 6 bases of the junction unmatched. The germline CDR1 and CDR2 sequences are PRHDT and FYEKMQ (reference sequence). This CDR3 reads CASSLGRQGTTYEQYF. The CDR3 DNA follows: TGTGCCAGCAGCTTAGGCCGACAGGGGACCACCTACGAGCAGTACTTC.